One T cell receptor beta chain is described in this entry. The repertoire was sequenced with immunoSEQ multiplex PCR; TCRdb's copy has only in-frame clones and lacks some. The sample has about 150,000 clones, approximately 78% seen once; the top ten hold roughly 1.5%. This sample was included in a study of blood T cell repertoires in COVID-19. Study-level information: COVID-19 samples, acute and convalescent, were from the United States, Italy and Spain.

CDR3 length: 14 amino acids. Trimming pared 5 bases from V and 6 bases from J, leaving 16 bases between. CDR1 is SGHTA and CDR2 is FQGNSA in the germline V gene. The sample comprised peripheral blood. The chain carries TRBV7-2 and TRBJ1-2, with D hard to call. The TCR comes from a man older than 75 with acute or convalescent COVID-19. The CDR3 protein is CASSPREGRDGYTF. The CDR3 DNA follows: TGTGCCAGCAGCCCGAGGGAGGGAAGGGATGGCTACACCTTC.